The sample holds many counts of the clone carrying this TCR beta chain. Its cognate antigen is unknown. The CDR3 has 13 amino acids. The V and J ends lost 8 bases and 0 bases respectively, with 11 bases between them. The sample originates from a study of T cell repertoires in cytomegalovirus infection. The overall study: The authors relied on CMV epitopes, both recently identified HLA-C-restricted and well-studied HLA-B-restricted. General study findings and limits: Dominating the ex vivo response were TCR beta clonotypes that were CMV-specific and HLA-C-restricted.

A single record per CDR3 protein comes from TCRdb applying MiXCR to the reads. The table lists 200,000 to 250,000 distinct CDR3 sequences, 35% to 40% of them singletons. This specimen consisted of CD8+ T cells from cultured PBMCs, obtained from culture after CMV antigen stimulation. This receptor was identified in a human donor in good health (CMV status not recorded). Some clones in this sample may be carry-over from other donors' samples. The chain joins TRBV12-3 or TRBV12-4 to TRBJ2-7; D remains unclear. The CDR3 DNA is TGTGCCAGCGCCGCGGCGGCCTCCTACGAGCAGTACTTC. Its protein product is CASAAAASYEQYF.